This is a list of T cell receptor beta chains from one sample in a study of cytomegalovirus exposure and HLA in healthy donors. Assay used: immunoSEQ multiplex PCR; TCRdb lists only in-frame clones, some missing. The table includes about 160,000 clones, 70% to 90% detected once. The sequencing input was PBMCs. The receptor source for this set is a man between 18 and 29 years old in good health and CMV-seropositive. Each CDR3 is given with its conserved first and last residue. The order of the fields is clone size, D gene, V gene, J gene, CDR3 protein, CDR3 DNA. D genes are given only for firm matches. Size is omitted from some rows. Given values are once, few, many or a class for expanded clones.

>.|.|TRBV11-2|TRBJ2-2
CASSLEGIGTGELFF
TGTGCCAGCAGCTTGGAGGGGATCGGCACCGGGGAGCTGTTTTTT
>.|.|TRBV27|TRBJ2-5
CASRSPRRGGSRETQYF
TGTGCCAGCAGAAGCCCGCGGAGGGGGGGGAGCCGGGAGACCCAGTACTTC
>.|TRBD2|TRBV5-5|TRBJ2-3
CASSSGLAIDTQYF
TGTGCCAGCAGCTCGGGACTAGCGATAGATACGCAGTATTTT
>.|TRBD1|TRBV7-2|TRBJ2-3
CASSLVGQGLTDTQYF
TGTGCCAGCAGCTTAGTGGGACAGGGGCTAACAGATACGCAGTATTTT
>.|TRBD2|TRBV4-1|TRBJ2-4
CASSRNLAGGSPAKNSQYF
TGCGCCAGCAGCCGGAACCTAGCGGGGGGCTCACCCGCCAAAAACAGTCAGTACTTC
>few|TRBD1|TRBV7-9|TRBJ2-3
CASSNQGATSTDTQYF
TGTGCCAGCAGCAACCAGGGGGCTACGTCGACAGATACGCAGTATTTT
>once|.|TRBV7-2|TRBJ2-7
CASSLATEVVYEQYF
TGTGCCAGCAGCTTAGCGACGGAGGTAGTGTACGAGCAGTACTTC
>.|TRBD1|TRBV7-2|TRBJ1-5
CASSLGGQGPWNQPQHF
TGTGCCAGCAGCTTAGGGGGACAGGGTCCCTGGAATCAGCCCCAGCATTTT
>.|.|TRBV13|TRBJ2-7
CASSPDGRGEQYF
TGTGCCAGCAGCCCAGACGGTAGGGGAGAGCAGTACTTC
>.|TRBD1|TRBV7-3|TRBJ1-1
CASSFTGETEAFF
TGTGCCAGCAGCTTTACAGGGGAGACTGAAGCTTTCTTT
>once|.|TRBV2|TRBJ2-7
CATHPEAGPYEQYF
TGTGCCACCCACCCTGAGGCAGGGCCCTACGAGCAGTACTTC
>.|.|TRBV7-2|TRBJ2-2
CASSLDVRGDTGELFF
TGTGCCAGCAGCTTAGACGTCAGGGGTGACACCGGGGAGCTGTTTTTT
>.|.|TRBV19|TRBJ2-7
CASGHNEQYF
TGTGCCAGTGGACACAACGAGCAGTACTTC
>.|.|TRBV7-2|TRBJ2-2
CASSLGGPPGDTGELFF
TGTGCCAGCAGCTTAGGAGGTCCCCCGGGTGACACCGGGGAGCTGTTTTTT
>.|TRBD1|TRBV4-2|TRBJ2-5
CASSQAATGDGETQYF
TGTGCCAGCAGCCAGGCAGCGACAGGGGACGGAGAGACCCAGTACTTC
>few|TRBD2|TRBV19|TRBJ2-1
CASSIGSGGAFF
TGTGCCAGTAGTATAGGTAGCGGGGGGGCCTTCTTC
>few|.|TRBV5-1|TRBJ2-2
CASSLEGVLDTGELFF
TGCGCCAGCAGCTTGGAAGGGGTGTTGGACACCGGGGAGCTGTTTTTT
>.|.|TRBV15|TRBJ1-5
CATSREGGNQPQHF
TGTGCCACCAGCAGGGAAGGGGGCAATCAGCCCCAGCATTTT
>.|TRBD2|TRBV14|TRBJ2-3
CASSRSGISTDTQYF
TGTGCCAGCAGCCGTAGCGGGATTAGCACAGATACGCAGTATTTT
>.|.|TRBV2|TRBJ1-2
CASSASTSDYGYTF
TGTGCCAGCAGTGCCAGTACCTCTGACTATGGCTACACCTTC
>.|TRBD2|TRBV7-2|TRBJ2-5
CASSFSGEETQYF
TGTGCCAGCAGTTTTAGCGGGGAAGAGACCCAGTACTTC
>.|TRBD2|TRBV5-1|TRBJ2-7
CASSLVGGGPYEQYF
TGCGCCAGCAGCTTGGTAGGCGGGGGGCCTTACGAGCAGTACTTC
>.|TRBD1|TRBV6-1|TRBJ2-3
CASSEAPRSGGTRADTQYF
TGTGCCAGCAGTGAAGCGCCTAGGTCAGGGGGCACCCGCGCAGATACGCAGTATTTT
>.|.|TRBV7-2|TRBJ2-3
CASSLPRPDTQYF
TGTGCCAGCAGCCTCCCCCGTCCGGATACGCAGTATTTT
>.|TRBD2|TRBV9|TRBJ2-2
CASSVGTSGVYTGELFF
TGTGCCAGCAGCGTAGGGACTAGCGGGGTTTACACCGGGGAGCTGTTTTTT
>.|TRBD1|TRBV6-5|TRBJ1-6
CASSGQGKTNSPLHF
TGTGCCAGTAGTGGACAGGGGAAAACGAATTCACCCCTCCACTTT
>.|TRBD1|TRBV7-2|TRBJ2-6
CAGWDRGSSGANVLTF
TGTGCCGGATGGGACAGGGGGAGCTCTGGGGCCAACGTCCTGACTTTC